A selection of T cell receptor beta chains follows, all from one sample in a study of T cell repertoires in cytomegalovirus infection. TCRdb processed the reads anew with MiXCR; each CDR3 protein has one entry. The sample yields 90,000 to 110,000 distinct CDR3 sequences, roughly 30% seen once. What these receptors recognize is not known. The material was CD8+ T cells from cultured PBMCs, obtained from culture after CMV antigen stimulation. All receptors derive from a human donor in good health (CMV status not recorded). Some clones in this sample may be carry-over from other donors' samples. Both conserved end residues are part of each CDR3. The order of the fields is clone size, D gene, V gene, CDR3 length, J gene, CDR3 DNA, CDR3 protein. A D gene is named only where the DNA matches it firmly. Some rows have no size entry. The others give once, few or many, or a class for an expanded clone.

>-|TRBD1|TRBV18|19|TRBJ2-6
TGTGCCAGCTCACCACAACCGGGACAGCTTAACTCTGGGGCCAACGTCCTGACTTTC
CASSPQPGQLNSGANVLTF
>few|-|TRBV24-1|11|TRBJ2-7
TGTGCCACCAGTGATTTGGGGGTGCAGTACTTC
CATSDLGVQYF
>-|-|TRBV4-1|15|TRBJ2-3
TGCGCCAGCAGCACCCGGGGGGCAGGCACAGATACGCAGTATTTT
CASSTRGAGTDTQYF
>few|TRBD2|TRBV7-9|13|TRBJ2-7
TGTGCCAGCAGCTCGAGCGGGGAGAACGAGCAGTACTTC
CASSSSGENEQYF
>-|-|TRBV6-6|15|TRBJ2-5
TGTGCCAGCAGTTACTTGGGGACACCGGGAGAGACCCAGTACTTC
CASSYLGTPGETQYF
>-|-|TRBV28|15|TRBJ2-2
TGTGCCAGCACCACGGGGATGGGGAACACCGGGGAGCTGTTTTTT
CASTTGMGNTGELFF
>-|-|TRBV28|16|TRBJ1-6
TGTGCCAGCAGGTTCCGGGATAGCTCCTATAATTCACCCCTCCACTTT
CASRFRDSSYNSPLHF
>-|TRBD1|TRBV24-1|15|TRBJ1-5
TGTGCCACCAGTGATGGAGACAGGGGGCTTCAGCCCCAGCATTTT
CATSDGDRGLQPQHF
>-|TRBD1|TRBV12-3/TRBV12-4|16|TRBJ2-1
TGTGCCAGCAGTTTAATGGACAGGGGGTTAGACAATGAGCAGTTCTTC
CASSLMDRGLDNEQFF
>-|TRBD2|TRBV2|17|TRBJ2-1
TGTGCCAGCAGTCCCCTCTCCGAGCGGGGGGCCTACAATGATCAGTTCTTC
CASSPLSERGAYNDQFF
>-|-|TRBV7-2|14|TRBJ2-2
TGTGCCAGCAGCCTAACTCTGGGGCTCGGGGAGCTGTTTTTT
CASSLTLGLGELFF
>-|TRBD2|TRBV27|15|TRBJ2-7
TGTGCCAGCAGCAAGAGCGGGGGGCTTTCCTACGAGCAGTACTTC
CASSKSGGLSYEQYF
>many|-|TRBV7-8|17|TRBJ2-5
TGTGCCAGCAGCAAAAGGTTTTTGACTACCCCAAAGGAGACCCAGTACTTC
CASSKRFLTTPKETQYF
>-|TRBD2|TRBV6-5|16|TRBJ2-7
TGTGCCAGCAGCGGCCCGACTAGCGGGGGTCTGAGCGAGCAGTACTTC
CASSGPTSGGLSEQYF
>many|-|TRBV4-2|16|TRBJ1-2
TGTGCCAGCAGCCAAGATCCGGCAGGAGATAACTATGGCTACACCTTC
CASSQDPAGDNYGYTF
>few|TRBD1|TRBV19|14|TRBJ1-2
TGTGCCAGTAGCCCCCTCCGGGACAGCATGGGCTACACCTTC
CASSPLRDSMGYTF
>many|TRBD2|TRBV7-6|17|TRBJ2-3
TGTGCCAGCAGCTTATGGGCTAGCGGGGGTTCGGTAGATACGCAGTATTTT
CASSLWASGGSVDTQYF
>many|TRBD1|TRBV24-1|12|TRBJ1-1
TGTGCCACCAGTGACCCGGGACAGGGAGCTTTCTTT
CATSDPGQGAFF
>-|TRBD1|TRBV20-1|17|TRBJ1-1
TGCAGTGCTTCTTACAGGGGGCGGGATCCTTTGAACACTGAAGCTTTCTTT
CSASYRGRDPLNTEAFF
>-|TRBD2|TRBV7-9|16|TRBJ2-1
TGTGCCAGTACTGCGGCGGGGGGGCGGGGCTACAATGAGCAGTTCTTC
CASTAAGGRGYNEQFF
>-|TRBD2|TRBV7-6|17|TRBJ2-1
TGTGCCAGCAGTCGCTCTATCAGCGCGGGGGGGTACAATGAGCAGTTCTTC
CASSRSISAGGYNEQFF
>few|TRBD2|TRBV28|15|TRBJ2-3
TGTGCCAGCAGTTTACTAGCGGCTAGCACAGATACGCAGTATTTT
CASSLLAASTDTQYF
>-|TRBD1|TRBV9|13|TRBJ1-1
TGTGCCAGCAGCGGTGGACAGGGGGCTGAGGCTTTCTTT
CASSGGQGAEAFF
>few|TRBD1|TRBV7-6|13|TRBJ2-2
TGTGCCAGCAGCCCCGGACAGGGCGGGGAGCTGTTTTTT
CASSPGQGGELFF
>few|-|TRBV28|11|TRBJ2-5
TGTGCCACCTCACCTGGGGAGACCCAGTACTTC
CATSPGETQYF
>-|-|TRBV6-6|13|TRBJ1-1
TGTGCCGGGGGGGACTCCCGGAACACTGAAGCTTTCTTT
CAGGDSRNTEAFF
>few|-|TRBV6-1|15|TRBJ1-3
TGTGCCAGCAGTTCTTCCCCCGTTTCTGGAAACACCATATATTTT
CASSSSPVSGNTIYF
>-|TRBD2|TRBV7-9|15|TRBJ2-7
TGTGCCAGCAGCCCCCCGGGAGGGCCTGACTACGAGCAGTACTTC
CASSPPGGPDYEQYF
>-|TRBD1|TRBV6-1|16|TRBJ1-3
TGTGCCAGCAGTGAACAGGAGGGGGCCGGTGGAAACACCATATATTTT
CASSEQEGAGGNTIYF
>few|-|TRBV4-2|16|TRBJ2-6
TGTGCCAGCAGCCAAGCCGTCGGGGTTGGGGCCAACGTCCTGACTTTC
CASSQAVGVGANVLTF
>few|TRBD1|TRBV9|18|TRBJ1-3
TGTGCCAGCAGCGTAGGGGGACAGCCCCTCTCTGGTGGAAACACCATATATTTT
CASSVGGQPLSGGNTIYF
>-|TRBD1|TRBV27|16|TRBJ1-1
TGTGCCAGCAGTCCCTGGACAGGGGGTATGAACACTGAAGCTTTCTTT
CASSPWTGGMNTEAFF
>few|-|TRBV4-1|15|TRBJ1-1
TGCGCCAGCAGCCAAGGGACCCTGGGGCACACTGAAGCTTTCTTT
CASSQGTLGHTEAFF
>-|TRBD1|TRBV4-1|16|TRBJ1-2
TGCGCCAGCAGCCTGACCCGGGACAGGGGTTCGGGGAGCTACACCTTC
CASSLTRDRGSGSYTF
>-|-|TRBV27|13|TRBJ1-5
TGTGCCAGTAAGACAGGAACGAATCAGCCCCAGCATTTT
CASKTGTNQPQHF
>few|-|TRBV13|15|TRBJ1-1
TGTGCCAGCAGACATAAGGGACACCCGAACACTGAAGCTTTCTTT
CASRHKGHPNTEAFF
>few|-|TRBV27|16|TRBJ2-2
TGTGCCAGCAGTCCACTGGTTCAGGGCCCTACCGGGGAGCTGTTTTTT
CASSPLVQGPTGELFF
>-|-|TRBV7-9|13|TRBJ1-1
TGTGCCAGCAGCGACACCACGAACACTGAAGCTTTCTTT
CASSDTTNTEAFF
>few|TRBD2|TRBV5-4|14|TRBJ2-3
TGTGCCAGCAGCTGGACTAGCGAAACAGATACGCAGTATTTT
CASSWTSETDTQYF
>-|TRBD1|TRBV6-6|15|TRBJ2-7
TGTGCCAGCAGTTACTCGATTAACAGGGGCTACGAGCAGTACTTC
CASSYSINRGYEQYF
>-|TRBD1|TRBV28|18|TRBJ2-3
TGTGCCAGCAGTTTGGCACTGACAGGGGAATCGAGCACAGATACGCAGTATTTT
CASSLALTGESSTDTQYF
>few|-|TRBV7-2|16|TRBJ2-5
TGTGCCAGCAGCTTGAGTGGGGGGGGGCTGGGAGAGACCCAGTACTTC
CASSLSGGGLGETQYF
>-|-|TRBV20-1|14|TRBJ2-1
TGCAGTGCTAGCATCCGGGTACCCTACAATGAGCAGTTCTTC
CSASIRVPYNEQFF
>-|-|TRBV4-2|12|TRBJ2-7
TGTGCCAGCAGCCAAGGACTGGGCGAGCAGTACTTC
CASSQGLGEQYF
>-|-|TRBV2|13|TRBJ2-3
TGTGCCCCCGTAGGGGTGAGCACAGATACGCAGTATTTT
CAPVGVSTDTQYF
>few|-|TRBV2|14|TRBJ1-1
TGTGCCAGCAGTGAAGGTCGGGGGGGCACTGAAGCTTTCTTT
CASSEGRGGTEAFF
>-|-|TRBV6-2/TRBV6-3|17|TRBJ2-1
TGTGCCAGCAGTTACCAAGGGGCGGTGAGCTCCTACAATGAGCAGTTCTTC
CASSYQGAVSSYNEQFF
>few|-|TRBV5-1|15|TRBJ2-7
TGCGCCAGCAGCTTGTCCGACGGCAGGGACTACGAGCAGTACTTC
CASSLSDGRDYEQYF
>few|-|TRBV6-6|15|TRBJ1-2
TGTGCCAGCAGTTACGATGGGATGGGGCTCTATGGCTACACCTTC
CASSYDGMGLYGYTF
>few|TRBD1|TRBV19|17|TRBJ2-5
TGTGCCAGTAGTATTGGGACAGGGTTCCTCTACGGGGAGACCCAGTACTTC
CASSIGTGFLYGETQYF
>-|-|TRBV19|14|TRBJ1-5
TGTGCCAGTAGTCCATGGGCTATCAATCAGCCCCAGCATTTT
CASSPWAINQPQHF
>-|-|TRBV7-6|14|TRBJ2-7
TGTGCCAGCAGCTTAGCCGGGGAGTCCTACGAGCAGTACTTC
CASSLAGESYEQYF
>-|-|TRBV7-9|13|TRBJ2-5
TGTGCCAGCAGCTACGACGGCCAAGAGACCCAGTACTTC
CASSYDGQETQYF
>many|-|TRBV12-3/TRBV12-4|20|TRBJ1-5
TGTGCCAGCAGTCCCCCGGGACAAAGGGGGGGGGGATATAGCAATCAGCCCCAGCATTTT
CASSPPGQRGGGYSNQPQHF